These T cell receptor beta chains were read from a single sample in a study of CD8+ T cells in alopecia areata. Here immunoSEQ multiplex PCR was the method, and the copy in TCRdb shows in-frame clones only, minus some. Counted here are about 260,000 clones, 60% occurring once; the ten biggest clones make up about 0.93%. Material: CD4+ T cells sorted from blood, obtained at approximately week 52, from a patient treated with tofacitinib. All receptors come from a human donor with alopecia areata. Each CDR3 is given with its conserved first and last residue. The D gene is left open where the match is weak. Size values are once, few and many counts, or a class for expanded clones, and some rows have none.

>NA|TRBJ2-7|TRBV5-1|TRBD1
CASSTGTVSYEQYF
TGCGCCAGCAGCACCGGGACAGTCTCCTACGAGCAGTACTTC
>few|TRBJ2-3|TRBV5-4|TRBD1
CASSWEGTASTDTQYF
TGTGCCAGCAGCTGGGAAGGGACAGCTAGCACAGATACGCAGTATTTT
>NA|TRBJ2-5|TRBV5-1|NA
CASRPAPGAETQYF
TGCGCCAGCAGACCAGCCCCCGGGGCCGAGACCCAGTACTTC
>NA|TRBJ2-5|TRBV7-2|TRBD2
CASSLGLAGGQETQYF
TGTGCCAGCAGCTTAGGCCTAGCGGGGGGCCAGGAGACCCAGTACTTC
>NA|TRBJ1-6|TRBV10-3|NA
CAIRDRGEGSPLHF
TGTGCCATCAGGGACCGGGGAGAGGGTTCACCCCTCCACTTT
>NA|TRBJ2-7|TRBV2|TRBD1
CASRHGTEPSYEQYF
TGTGCCAGCAGACACGGGACAGAACCCTCCTACGAGCAGTACTTC
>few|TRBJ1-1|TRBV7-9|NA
CASSLITEAFF
TGTGCCAGCAGCTTAATAACTGAAGCTTTCTTT
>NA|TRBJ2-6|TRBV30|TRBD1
CAWATGAAGANVLTF
TGTGCCTGGGCGACAGGGGCGGCTGGGGCCAACGTCCTGACTTTC
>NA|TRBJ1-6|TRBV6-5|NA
CASSLVPGIDSPLHF
TGTGCCAGCAGTTTGGTGCCAGGGATCGATTCACCCCTCCACTTT
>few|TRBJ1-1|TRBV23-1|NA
CASSQPRRRMNTEAFF
TGCGCCAGCAGTCAACCGCGCAGGAGGATGAACACTGAAGCTTTCTTT
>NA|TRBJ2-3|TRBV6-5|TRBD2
CASRPGTSGPDTQYF
TGTGCCAGCAGACCCGGGACTAGCGGGCCAGATACGCAGTATTTT
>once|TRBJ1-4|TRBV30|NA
CAWSVLGRARTQLFF
TGTGCCTGGAGTGTATTGGGCAGGGCACGCACGCAACTGTTTTTT
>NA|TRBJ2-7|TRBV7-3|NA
CASSQQGGRYEQYF
TGTGCCAGCAGCCAGCAGGGTGGGAGGTACGAGCAGTACTTC
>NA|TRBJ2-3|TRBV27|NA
CASSSIRTVTQYF
TGTGCCAGCAGTTCAATCCGGACAGTAACGCAGTATTTT
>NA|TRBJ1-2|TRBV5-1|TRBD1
CASSPGQGRARGYGYTF
TGCGCCAGCAGCCCGGGACAGGGACGCGCAAGGGGCTATGGCTACACCTTC
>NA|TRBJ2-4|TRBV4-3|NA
CASSQTLGAGTLAKNIQYF
TGCGCCAGCAGCCAAACCCTAGGGGCAGGGACCCTAGCCAAAAACATTCAGTACTTC
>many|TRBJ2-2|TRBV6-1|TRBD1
CASSETPGQGAGELFF
TGTGCCAGCAGTGAAACCCCGGGACAGGGGGCCGGGGAGCTGTTTTTT
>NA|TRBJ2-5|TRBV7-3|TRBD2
CASSSSGGARETQYF
TGTGCCAGCAGCTCTTCGGGGGGTGCGAGGGAGACCCAGTACTTC
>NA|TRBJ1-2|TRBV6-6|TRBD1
CASSYRGLTVSGYTF
TGTGCCAGCAGTTACAGGGGGCTTACGGTTAGCGGCTACACCTTC
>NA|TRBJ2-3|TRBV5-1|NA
CASSPDERLSYF
TGCGCCAGCAGCCCGGATGAAAGGCTGTCGTATTTT
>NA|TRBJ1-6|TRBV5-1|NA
CASSLEASYNSPLHF
TGCGCCAGCAGCTTGGAGGCGAGTTATAATTCACCCCTCCACTTT
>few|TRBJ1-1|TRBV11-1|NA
CASSTGSMNTEAFF
TGTGCCAGCAGCACGGGATCCATGAACACTGAAGCTTTCTTT
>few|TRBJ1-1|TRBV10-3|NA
CAISEVRNWVNTEAFF
TGTGCCATCAGTGAAGTGAGGAACTGGGTAAACACTGAAGCTTTCTTT
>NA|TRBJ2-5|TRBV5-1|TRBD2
CASSLEVAGAGETQYF
TGCGCCAGCAGCTTGGAGGTAGCGGGGGCCGGGGAGACCCAGTACTTC
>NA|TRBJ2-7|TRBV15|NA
CATSGRQVYEQYF
TGTGCCACCAGCGGAAGACAGGTTTACGAGCAGTACTTC
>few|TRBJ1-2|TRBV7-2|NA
CASSRDTVDGYTF
TGTGCCAGCAGCCGGGACACCGTGGATGGCTACACCTTC
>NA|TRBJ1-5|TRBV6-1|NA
CASSELTLHSNQPQHF
TGTGCCAGCAGTGAACTGACACTCCATAGCAATCAGCCCCAGCATTTT
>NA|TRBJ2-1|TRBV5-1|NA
CASSSPSPDGFF
TGCGCCAGCAGTTCTCCTTCACCAGACGGGTTCTTC
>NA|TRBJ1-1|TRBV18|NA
CASSPRGNTEAFF
TGTGCCAGCTCACCACGGGGGAACACTGAAGCTTTCTTT
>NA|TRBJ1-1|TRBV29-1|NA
CSARDGNTEAFF
TGCAGCGCCCGGGACGGTAACACTGAAGCTTTCTTT
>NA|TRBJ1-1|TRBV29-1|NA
CSVEPQLNTEAFF
TGCAGCGTTGAACCCCAGCTGAACACTGAAGCTTTCTTT
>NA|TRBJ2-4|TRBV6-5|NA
CASTGQGNNIQYF
TGTGCCAGCACGGGGCAGGGTAACAACATTCAGTACTTC
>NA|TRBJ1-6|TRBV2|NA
CASSDSGNSPLHF
TGTGCCAGCAGTGATTCGGGGAATTCACCCCTCCACTTT
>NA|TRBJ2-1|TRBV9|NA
CASSVEVSSWGNEQFF
TGTGCCAGCAGCGTAGAGGTCTCCTCTTGGGGCAATGAGCAGTTCTTC
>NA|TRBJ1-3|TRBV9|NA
CASSVTDRDTIYF
TGTGCCAGCAGCGTAACGGACCGAGACACCATATATTTT
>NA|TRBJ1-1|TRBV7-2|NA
CASSLAAYMNTEAFF
TGTGCCAGCAGCTTAGCGGCATACATGAACACTGAAGCTTTCTTT
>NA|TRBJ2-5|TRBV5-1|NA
CASSLAKQETQYF
TGCGCCAGCAGCTTGGCCAAGCAAGAGACCCAGTACTTC
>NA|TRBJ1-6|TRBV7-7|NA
CASSRDETSPLHF
TGTGCTAGCAGCCGGGACGAAACATCACCCCTCCACTTT
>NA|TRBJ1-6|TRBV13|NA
CASSWTYRDSPLHF
TGTGCCAGCAGCTGGACATACAGGGATTCACCCCTCCACTTT
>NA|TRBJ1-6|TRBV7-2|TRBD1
CASSLGLGGNSPLHF
TGTGCCAGCAGCCTAGGTTTAGGGGGCAATTCACCCCTCCACTTT
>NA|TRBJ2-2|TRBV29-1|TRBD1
CSATVTGRTGELFF
TGCAGCGCTACTGTGACAGGGCGTACCGGGGAGCTGTTTTTT
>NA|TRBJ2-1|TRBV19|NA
CASKKLHSSYNEQFF
TGTGCCAGTAAGAAGTTACATAGCTCCTACAATGAGCAGTTCTTC
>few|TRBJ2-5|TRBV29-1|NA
CSVDRQIQETQYF
TGCAGCGTTGATCGACAGATCCAAGAGACCCAGTACTTC
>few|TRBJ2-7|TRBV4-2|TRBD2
CASSRTSSYEQYF
TGTGCCAGCAGCCGGACTAGCTCCTACGAGCAGTACTTC
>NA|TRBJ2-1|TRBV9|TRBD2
CASSPGLAGTSTGEQFF
TGTGCCAGCAGCCCGGGACTAGCGGGGACCTCGACAGGCGAGCAGTTCTTC
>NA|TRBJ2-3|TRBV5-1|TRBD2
CASSYRTSPDTQYF
TGCGCCAGCAGCTATCGGACTAGCCCAGATACGCAGTATTTT
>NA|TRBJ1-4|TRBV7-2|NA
CASSTHGGTTNEKLFF
TGTGCCAGCAGCACGCACGGGGGTACAACTAATGAAAAACTGTTTTTT
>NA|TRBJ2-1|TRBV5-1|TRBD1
CASSGTEYNEQFF
TGCGCCAGCAGCGGGACAGAATACAATGAGCAGTTCTTC
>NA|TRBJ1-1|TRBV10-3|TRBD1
CAISPKDRAGTEAFF
TGTGCCATCAGTCCTAAGGACAGGGCCGGGACTGAAGCTTTCTTT